This TCR beta chain was obtained from a study of T-cell memory formation after mild COVID-19. Study-level background: Largely donor-specific TCR clusters were found.

This clonotype occurred a few times. The CDR3 contains 21 residues. Losses at the gene ends were 0 bases for V and 4 bases for J; bases not matched to a gene: 19. The germline V gene encodes CDR1 SGHRS and CDR2 YFSETQ. MiXCR, applied by TCRdb to the 5' RACE reads, yields one record per CDR3 protein. The sample contains approximately 500,000 distinct CDR3 sequences, around 27% of which appear only once. The chain combines TRBV5-1 with TRBJ2-6; 7 bases align to TRBD1. The receptor's source is an adult woman who had mild COVID-19 (a few samples of this study predate the infection). Cell type and time point are not known. The sequenced material came from PBMCs or a T cell subset sorted from them (not recorded which). The CDR3 spells CASSLDTQPGQWRLGANVLTF. The CDR3 DNA follows: TGCGCCAGCAGCTTGGACACGCAACCGGGACAGTGGCGGCTCGGGGCCAACGTCCTGACTTTC.